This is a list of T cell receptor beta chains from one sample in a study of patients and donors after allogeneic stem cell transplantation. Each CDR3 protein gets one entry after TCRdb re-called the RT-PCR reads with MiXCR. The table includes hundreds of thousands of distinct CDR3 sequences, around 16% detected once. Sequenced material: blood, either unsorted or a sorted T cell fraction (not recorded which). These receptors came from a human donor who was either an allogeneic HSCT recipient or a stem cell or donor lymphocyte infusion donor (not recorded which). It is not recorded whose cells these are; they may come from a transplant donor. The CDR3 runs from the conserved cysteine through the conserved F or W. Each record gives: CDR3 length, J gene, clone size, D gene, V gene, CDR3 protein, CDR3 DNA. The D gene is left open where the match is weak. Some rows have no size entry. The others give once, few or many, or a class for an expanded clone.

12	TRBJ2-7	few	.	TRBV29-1	CSVDGFRYEQYF	TGCAGCGTTGATGGGTTCAGGTACGAGCAGTACTTC
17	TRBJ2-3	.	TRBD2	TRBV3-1	CASSRFPLAGGTDTQYF	TGTGCCAGCAGCCGGTTTCCCCTAGCGGGGGGCACAGATACGCAGTATTTT
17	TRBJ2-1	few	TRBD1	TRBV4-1	CASSQEEAGGHYNEQFF	TGCGCCAGCAGCCAAGAAGAGGCAGGGGGCCACTACAATGAGCAGTTCTTC
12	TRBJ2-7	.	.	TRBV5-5	CASSWQGNEQYF	TGTGCCAGCAGCTGGCAGGGAAACGAGCAGTACTTC
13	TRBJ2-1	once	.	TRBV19	CASTTTPHNEQFF	TGTGCCAGTACCACCACGCCTCACAATGAGCAGTTCTTC
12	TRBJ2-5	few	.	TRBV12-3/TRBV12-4	CASSLSGKTQYF	TGTGCCAGCAGCCTCTCAGGGAAGACCCAGTACTTC
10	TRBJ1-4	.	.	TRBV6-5	CASGDEKLFF	TGTGCCAGCGGGGATGAAAAACTGTTTTTT
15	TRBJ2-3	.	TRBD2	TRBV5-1	CASSFGTSGRGTQYF	TGCGCCAGCAGCTTTGGGACTAGCGGGAGAGGTACGCAGTATTTT
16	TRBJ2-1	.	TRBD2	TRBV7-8	CASSLSGGPSIYEQFF	TGTGCCAGCAGCTTGTCGGGAGGGCCCTCGATATATGAGCAGTTCTTC
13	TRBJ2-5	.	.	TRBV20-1	CSATQGGGETQYF	TGCAGTGCTACCCAGGGGGGCGGAGAGACCCAGTACTTC
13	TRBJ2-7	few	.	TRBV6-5	CASSYSRLVKQYF	TGTGCCAGCAGTTACTCTAGGCTAGTCAAGCAGTACTTC
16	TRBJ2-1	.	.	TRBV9	CASSLGGTSSYNEQFF	TGTGCCAGCAGCCTGGGCGGGACAAGCTCCTACAATGAGCAGTTCTTC
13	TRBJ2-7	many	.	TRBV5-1	CASSLAPLYEQYF	TGCGCCAGCAGCTTGGCCCCCCTCTACGAGCAGTACTTC
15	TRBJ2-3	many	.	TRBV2	CASSPFLGSTDTQYF	TGTGCCAGCAGTCCATTCCTGGGAAGCACAGATACGCAGTATTTT
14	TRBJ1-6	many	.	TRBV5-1	CASSSYRPGSPLHF	TGCGCCAGCAGCTCCTATCGGCCGGGGTCACCCCTCCACTTT